The entry below describes one T cell receptor (beta chain). The antigen it recognizes is unknown. No much larger clonotype is one base removed from it; base qualities were not supplied. Reading the germline V gene gives CDR1 MDHEN and CDR2 SYDVKM. Relative to germline, V is 5 bases shorter and J is 5 bases shorter, with 16 bases between their ends. The CDR3, from cysteine to phenylalanine, totals 16 residues. Only the CDR3 portion is preserved as DNA: 48 bases, with reading frame beginning at the first base. At diagnosis, tumor, uninvolved tumor-adjacent lung and peripheral blood were collected and then preserved as a mix of FFPE and fresh-frozen material. Blood samples were analyzed as peripheral blood mononuclear cells for TCR repertoire profiling. These data come from a study of T cells in localized non-small cell lung cancer (dated by TCRdb to 2019 to 2021). Study-wide context: Comparing tumors with uninvolved tumor-adjacent lungs, the study looked at the T cell repertoires of 200 to 250 patients with early-stage NSCLC. The cohort was made up of around 240 treatment-naive NSCLC patients whose localized lung tumors had been resected. A mean age of 66.3 years was recorded for the NSCLC patients, of whom more than 120 were male and more than 95 were female. Results the study describes overall, beyond this receptor: A median of around 57 of the top 100 tumor clones turned up in the paired uninvolved adjacent lung, and under 30 of those clones also ranked among the top 100 of that same adjacent lung. Higher blood T cell density associated with longer overall survival, while higher adjacent-lung clonality associated with shorter survival. Uninvolved tumor-adjacent lung showed the highest T cell clonality, higher than tumor, which suggests more focused antigenic responses in the uninvolved tumor-adjacent lung. Because multi-region sequencing of the tumors was not done, intratumor heterogeneity could not be ruled out. Because the study design was exploratory, TCR variables were selected using unadjusted p-values without false-discovery rate correction.

TCR beta CDR3 regions were sequenced from DNA using the immunoSEQ Assay. From the authors' description of their analysis: T cell density was computed as TCR beta template counts normalized to usable DNA estimated by amplifying housekeeping genes. Richness was estimated using the preseqR package, with extrapolation to 400,000 templates for PBMC samples and to 120,000 templates for tissue samples. Clonality was defined as one minus Pielou's evenness. Tissue-enriched TCRs were identified through differential abundance testing performed on productive amino-acid clonotypes, with a minimum total count of 5 and an alpha of 0.1. The Jaccard Index and the Morisita Overlap Index were used to measure how much the repertoires overlapped between compartments. TCR beta CDR3s were clustered by GLIPH together with public tetramer-defined viral CDR3s, and at least three viral sequences plus V-gene enrichment were required for viral motifs. TCRdb provides this immuneACCESS table in a form limited to in-frame rearrangements. Some clones are lacking; in checked studies, under half of them reflect an unresolved V gene, and why the rest are absent is not known. Clonal size and the V and J genes are those of that table, whereas D and trimming came from the DNA. Within this sample are fewer than 75,000 clones, with approximately 84% of them counted one time only. 1% to 1.5% of the sample is taken by the ten largest.

The sequence was collected from a female donor over 55 with stage I lung adenocarcinoma. The sample in question was peripheral blood, obtained before any cancer treatment. Rearrangement joined TRBV28 to TRBJ1-6; the D gene is possibly TRBD1, with 5 bases matching. The nucleotide sequence reads TGTGCCAGCAGTCCCCGGGGACCTTTCGATAATTCACCCCTCCACTTT. Translated, this is CASSPRGPFDNSPLHF.